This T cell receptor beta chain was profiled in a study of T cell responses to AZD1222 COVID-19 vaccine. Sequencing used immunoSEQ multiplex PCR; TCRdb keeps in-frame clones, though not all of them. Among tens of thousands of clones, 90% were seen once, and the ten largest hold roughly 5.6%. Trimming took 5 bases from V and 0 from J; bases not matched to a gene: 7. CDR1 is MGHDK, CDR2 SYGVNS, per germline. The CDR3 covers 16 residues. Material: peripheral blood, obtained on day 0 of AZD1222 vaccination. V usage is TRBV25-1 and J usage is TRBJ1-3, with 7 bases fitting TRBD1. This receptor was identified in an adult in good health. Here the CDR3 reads CASSRQGPSSGNTIYF. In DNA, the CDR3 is TGTGCCAGCAGTAGACAGGGCCCGAGCTCTGGAAACACCATATATTTT.